This TCR beta chain was recovered during a study of T cells in localized non-small cell lung cancer (dated by TCRdb to about 2020). Describing the broader study: Comparing tumors with uninvolved tumor-adjacent lungs, the study looked at the T cell repertoires of fewer than 250 patients with early-stage NSCLC. The cohort consisted of 236 treatment-naive NSCLC patients whose localized lung tumors had been resected. The mean age of the NSCLC patients was around 65 years, with 120 to 150 men and around 99 women.

The paper's findings and limits, for the study overall: Uninvolved tumor-adjacent lung showed the highest T cell clonality, higher than tumor, which suggests more focused antigenic responses in the uninvolved tumor-adjacent lung. Because multi-region tumor sequencing was not performed, intratumor heterogeneity could not be ruled out. Because the study design was exploratory, TCR variables were selected using unadjusted p-values without false-discovery rate correction. A median of roughly 60 of the top 100 tumor clones were detected in paired uninvolved adjacent lung, and 25 to 35 of these tumor clones were also found among the top 100 clones of the paired uninvolved adjacent lung. Higher T cell density in blood was associated with longer overall survival, whereas higher clonality in adjacent lung was associated with shorter survival.

At diagnosis, peripheral blood, uninvolved tumor-adjacent lung and tumor were collected and were preserved as a mix of fresh-frozen and FFPE material. Blood samples were analyzed as peripheral blood mononuclear cells for TCR repertoire profiling. On this clone itself: Its antigen is still unknown. Per-nucleotide qualities are absent, and no much larger clonotype sits a single base away. The sample holds other DNA sequences that translate to the same CDR3.

Per the germline V gene, SGHTA is the CDR1 and FQGTGA is the CDR2. V is trimmed back by 3 bases and J by 9 bases, and the junction contains 2 bases that no gene match accounts for. Including cysteine and phenylalanine, the CDR3 has 12 amino acids. Of all the DNA, just the CDR3 is kept, 36 bases in frame from base 1. The immunoSEQ Assay was used to sequence TCR beta CDR3 regions from DNA. The published analysis was carried out like this. To compute T cell density, TCR beta template counts were normalized to usable DNA, which was estimated by amplifying housekeeping genes. The preseqR package was used to estimate richness by extrapolating to 400,000 templates for PBMC samples and to 120,000 templates for tissue samples. Clonality was defined by subtracting Pielou's evenness from one. Tissue-enriched TCRs were identified through differential abundance testing performed on productive amino-acid clonotypes, with a minimum total count of 5 and an alpha of 0.1. Repertoire overlap between compartments was quantified with the Jaccard Index and Morisita Overlap Index. GLIPH grouped TCR beta CDR3s together with public tetramer-defined viral CDR3s, and a viral motif had to include at least three viral sequences and also show V-gene enrichment. TCRdb retrieved this table from immuneACCESS and kept in-frame rearrangements only. Not all clones are present; in checked studies, unresolved V genes account for under half, and no reason is known for the remainder. V and J calls and clone size follow that table, whereas D and trimming were derived from the DNA. The sample data list about 40,000 clones, and roughly 86% of these were observed just once. In total, the top ten clones hold about 6.4% of the sample.

This sample comprised peripheral blood, obtained before any cancer treatment. Recombination linked TRBV7-3 to TRBJ2-1; 7 bases in between match TRBD2. The TCR comes from a man aged 40 to 70 with stage I lung adenocarcinoma. The CDR3 reads CASSLGGGEQFF. The nucleotides are TGTGCCAGCAGCTTGGGGGGGGGTGAGCAGTTCTTC.